This entry features one T cell receptor beta chain sequence. Assay: immunoSEQ multiplex PCR; the TCRdb copy retains only in-frame clones and omits some. Of 85,000 to 90,000 clones listed, over 85% are singletons. This sample was taken from a study of T cell changes during pregnancy in multiple sclerosis. There are 14 residues in the CDR3. Germline CDR1 is MNHEY and CDR2 is SMNVEV (reference sequence). Trimming pared 8 bases from V and 5 bases from J, leaving 15 bases between. Material: peripheral blood, obtained after pregnancy. The chain employs TRBV27 and TRBJ2-2, with D possibly TRBD2 on 6 matching bases. The sequence was collected from a female donor in good health, enrolled as a control in a pregnancy study. The CDR3 bases are TGTGCCAGCGGGTTATTCGGGGGAACCGGGGAGCTGTTTTTT. Translated, it gives CASGLFGGTGELFF.